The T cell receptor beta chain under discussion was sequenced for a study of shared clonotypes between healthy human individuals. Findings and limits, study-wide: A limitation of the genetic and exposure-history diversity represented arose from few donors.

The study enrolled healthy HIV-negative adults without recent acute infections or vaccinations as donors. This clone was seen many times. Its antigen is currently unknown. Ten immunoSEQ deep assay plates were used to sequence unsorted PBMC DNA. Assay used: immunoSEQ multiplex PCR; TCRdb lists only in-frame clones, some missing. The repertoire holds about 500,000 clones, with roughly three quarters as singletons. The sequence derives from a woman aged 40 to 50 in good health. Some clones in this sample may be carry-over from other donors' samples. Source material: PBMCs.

This CDR3 is CATSRDSALGGAGELFF. CDR3 DNA: TGTGCCACCAGCAGAGATAGTGCTTTAGGGGGGGCCGGGGAGCTGTTTTTT. This chain joins TRBV15 and TRBJ2-2; D is possibly TRBD2 (7 bases). The V end was cut by 0 bases, the J end by 6 bases, with 17 bases between. The CDR3 sequence is 17 residues long. Germline assignment: CDR1 LNHNV and CDR2 YYDKDF (reference sequence). Variable domain in full (rest from reference TRBV15 and TRBJ2-2): DAMVIQNPRYQVTQFGKPVTLSCSQTLNHNVMYWYQQKSSQAPKLLFHYYDKDFNNEADTPDNFQSRRPNTSFCFLDIRSPGLGDTAMYLCATSRDSALGGAGELFFGEGSRLTVL.